This TCR beta chain was identified in a study of blood T cells in healthy people across ages. Findings of the study overall: The donors' CMV status was not determined, possibly confounding changes in expanded clonotypes.

This clonotype was recorded at least ten times. The antigen is not known. Trimming left V 2 bases short and J 3 bases short, with 6 bases between. CDR3 length: 12 amino acids. From germline, CDR1 is SGHRS and CDR2 YFSETQ. A J-beta primer mix and a sample-barcoded 5' primer were used in a second PCR of about 7 to 12 cycles. Every sample produced at least 2.5 million CDR3-containing paired-end reads. TCRdb used MiXCR to reprocess the 5' RACE reads, holding one entry per CDR3 protein. The sample shows some 670,000 distinct CDR3 sequences, about 50% of them seen only once. Each donor gave approximately 9.5 milliliters of peripheral blood. In each sample, at least 6.5 million PBMCs were isolated.

Sequencing was carried out using blood. This TCR derives from a woman of 80 years or more in good health. The genes are TRBV5-1 and TRBJ2-7; D is unclear. CDR3 residues: CASSFDSYEQYF. CDR3 nucleotide sequence: TGCGCCAGCAGCTTCGATAGCTACGAGCAGTACTTC.